The clone carrying this T cell receptor (beta chain) was detected ten times or more. No antigen is known for it. The V gene's germline CDR1 is DFQATT and CDR2 SNEGSKA (reference sequence). This CDR3 is built from 15 residues. Trimming removed 6 bases from V and 0 bases from J, with 15 bases in between. This record comes from a study of T cells after yellow fever vaccination. Study observations and caveats: Contamination by abundant bulk-population clonotypes could be present in FACS-sorted repertoires. Post-booster repertoires again held most primary-vaccination clones (about 96% CD4, 88% CD8).

Universal primer sites and UMIs were introduced during 5'RACE template-switching synthesis of TCR cDNA. TCRdb reanalysed the 5' RACE reads using MiXCR and keeps one entry per CDR3 protein. This sample has more than 300,000 distinct CDR3 sequences, with about 10% found just once. This sample comprised CD4+ T cells sorted from PBMCs, obtained 45 days after the yellow fever booster vaccination. The receptor was derived from a man aged 18 to 29 who received the YFV17D yellow fever vaccine. This rearrangement joins TRBV20-1 to TRBJ2-1, with D possibly being TRBD1 or TRBD2 (6 bases each). CDR3 region: CSAPRGSGSYNEQFF. The CDR3, as DNA: TGCAGTGCGCCCAGGGGTAGCGGCTCCTACAATGAGCAGTTCTTC.